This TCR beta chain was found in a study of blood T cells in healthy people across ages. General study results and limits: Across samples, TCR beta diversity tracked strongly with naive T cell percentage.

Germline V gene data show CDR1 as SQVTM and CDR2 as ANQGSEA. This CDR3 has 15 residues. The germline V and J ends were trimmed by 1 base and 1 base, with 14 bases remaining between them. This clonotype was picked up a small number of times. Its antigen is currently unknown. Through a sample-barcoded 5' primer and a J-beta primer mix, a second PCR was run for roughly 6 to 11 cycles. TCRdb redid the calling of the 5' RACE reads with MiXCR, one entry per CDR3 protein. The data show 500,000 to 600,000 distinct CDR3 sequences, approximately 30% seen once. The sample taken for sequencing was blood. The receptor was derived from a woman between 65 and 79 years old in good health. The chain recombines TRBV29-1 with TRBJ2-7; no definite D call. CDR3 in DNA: TGCAGCGTTGAAGCCCGGCCGGGCCATTCCTACGAGCAGTACTTC. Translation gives CSVEARPGHSYEQYF.